The 32 T cell receptor beta chains below all came from one sample that was sequenced in a study of blood T cell repertoires in COVID-19. TCRdb's table, derived via immunoSEQ multiplex PCR, lists solely in-frame clones and lacks some. The sample holds around 100,000 clones, around 90% seen once. Sequencing was done on a sample of peripheral blood. The receptors were gathered from a human donor in a cohort sampled during active COVID-19.

The chain employs TRBV7-2 and TRBJ2-5; possible D gene TRBD2, 5 bases. The V end was cut by 4 bases, the J end by 2 bases, with 8 bases between. CDR1 SGHTA and CDR2 FQGNSA come from the germline V gene. CDR3 length equals 13 residues. CDR3 sequence reads: CASSSRVQETQYF. CDR3 DNA sequence: TGTGCCAGCAGCTCGCGGGTTCAAGAGACCCAGTACTTC. The variable domain in full, with the rest retrieved from reference TRBV7-2 and TRBJ2-5, is GAGVSQSPSNKVTEKGKDVELRCDPISGHTALYWYRQSLGQGLEFLIYFQGNSAPDKSGLPSDRFSAERTGGSVSTLTIQRTQQEDSAVYLCASSSRVQETQYFGPGTRLLVL.

Here the CDR3 DNA reads TGTGCCAGCAGCCCCCTCTCGGTGAACACTGAAGCTTTCTTT. Translation gives CASSPLSVNTEAFF. The chain has TRBV3-1 (or the pseudogene TRBV3-2) and TRBJ1-1; D ambiguous. The CDR3 sequence is 14 residues long. V was trimmed by 4 bases and J by 0 bases, leaving 9 bases between them. The germline gives CDR1 LGHDT, CDR2 YNNKEL (reference sequence).

The chain carries TRBV12-5 and TRBJ2-2, with D possibly TRBD2 on 6 matching bases. The CDR3 is 15 residues long. Germline V gene data show CDR1 as LGHNT and CDR2 as FRNRAP. V lost 0 bases to trimming and J lost 5 bases, with 10 bases between them. CDR3 coding DNA: TGTGCTAGTGGTTTGGTTTCGGGGGAGACCGGGGAGCTGTTTTTT. Translated, it gives CASGLVSGETGELFF.

The rearrangement links TRBV3-1 (or the pseudogene TRBV3-2) to TRBJ2-3; D unclear. CDR3 length: 15 residues. V was trimmed by 1 base and J by 3 bases, leaving 11 bases between them. Per the germline V gene, CDR1 is LGHDT and CDR2 is YNNKEL (reference sequence). The CDR3 loop reads CASSQARTGTDTQYF. CDR3 nucleotide sequence: TGTGCCAGCAGCCAAGCGAGAACCGGGACAGATACGCAGTATTTT.

The chain joins TRBV4-1 to TRBJ2-1; TRBD2 matches at 10 bases. Germline trimming cut 3 bases from V and 0 bases from J; bases unmatched to any gene: 5. CDR1 and CDR2 (germline): MGHRA, YSYEKL. The CDR3 extends over 17 amino acids. The CDR3 region has the DNA TGCGCCAGCAGCCACCAACCTAGCGGGAGCTCCTACAATGAGCAGTTCTTC. Translating gives CASSHQPSGSSYNEQFF.

The chain combines TRBV6-6 with TRBJ1-1; D not resolved. This CDR3 has 14 residues. Germline values: CDR1 MNHNY, CDR2 SVGAGI (reference sequence). The germline V and J ends were trimmed by 7 bases and 0 bases, with 12 bases remaining between them. The CDR3, as DNA: TGTGCCAGCATGCCAGGAAGGTTGAACACTGAAGCTTTCTTT. This sequence encodes CASMPGRLNTEAFF.

The V and J genes are TRBV28 and TRBJ2-3; 10 nucleotides match TRBD2. This CDR3 contains 15 residues. Unmatched junction bases numbered 5, after V lost 6 bases and J lost 2 bases. Germline V lookup: CDR1 MDHEN, CDR2 SYDVKM. The CDR3 nucleotides are TGTGCCAGCAGAGGACTAGCGGCTTTCACAGATACGCAGTATTTT. Translation: CASRGLAAFTDTQYF.

The chain carries TRBV5-6 and TRBJ2-4; 12 bases fit TRBD1. The junction had 3 bases not matched to a gene; V was cut back by 4 bases and J by 7 bases. The CDR3 spans 14 residues. Germline V gene sequence: CDR1 SGHDT, CDR2 YYEEEE. CDR3: CASSPGTGGNIQYF. The CDR3 region has the DNA TGTGCCAGCAGCCCGGGGACAGGGGGCAACATTCAGTACTTC.

V and J are TRBV7-3 and TRBJ2-1; maybe TRBD2 (6 bases). The CDR3 runs to 17 residues. Between the trimmed V and J ends, which lost 4 bases and 2 bases, there was a span of 18 bases. Germline V gene data show CDR1 as SGHTA and CDR2 as FQGTGA. The CDR3 reads CASSSPGAGSPYNEQFF. Here the CDR3 DNA reads TGTGCCAGCAGCTCTCCCGGGGCGGGATCCCCCTACAATGAGCAGTTCTTC.

The rearrangement uses TRBV2 and TRBJ2-3; 9 bases are a match to TRBD2. V dropped 2 bases and J dropped 14; count of bases not matched to a gene: 5. The CDR3 sequence is 12 residues long. Germline CDR1 and CDR2: SNHLY and FYNNEI. This CDR3 is CASSELGLAAYF. CDR3 nucleotides: TGTGCCAGCAGTGAACTGGGACTAGCTGCGTATTTT.

This clone was recorded once. V is TRBV6-5 and J is TRBJ1-6; possible D gene TRBD1, 6 bases. The V end was cut by 5 bases, the J end by 6 bases, with 14 bases between. Germline V lookup: CDR1 MNHEY, CDR2 SVGAGI. This CDR3 spans 15 amino acids. The CDR3 sequence is CASSMARGGNSPLHF. CDR3 nucleotides: TGTGCCAGCAGTATGGCCAGGGGTGGTAATTCACCCCTCCACTTT.

The CDR3 is CSVVGGQMKFF. CDR3 coding DNA: TGCAGCGTTGTGGGGGGGCAGATGAAGTTCTTC. V is TRBV29-1 and J is TRBJ2-1; weak D call: TRBD2 (7 bases). This CDR3 region has 11 residues. V was clipped by 4 bases and J by 14 bases, with 15 bases between them. Germline loops: CDR1 SQVTM, CDR2 ANQGSEA.

The chain combines TRBV19 with TRBJ2-1; TRBD2 aligns across 9 bases. Germline V gene lookup returns CDR1 LNHDA and CDR2 SQIVND (reference sequence). The CDR3 sequence is 14 residues long. Trimming took 6 bases from V and 10 from J; bases not matched to a gene: 10. CDR3 region: CASSGTSLFGEQFF. DNA of the CDR3: TGTGCCAGTAGCGGGACTAGCTTATTTGGGGAGCAGTTCTTC.

The V call is TRBV5-8, the J call TRBJ1-1; D ambiguous. Trimming took 1 base from V and 3 from J, leaving 7 bases between them. This CDR3 has 13 amino acids. The V gene's germline CDR1 is SGHTS and CDR2 YDEGEE. The CDR3: CASSLFSYTEAFF. CDR3 sequence (DNA): TGTGCCAGCAGCTTGTTCTCGTACACTGAAGCTTTCTTT.

CDR3 coding DNA: TGTGCCAGCAGCTCGAGTAGGACAGGGATGAGGACTGAAGCTTTCTTT. Translating it yields CASSSSRTGMRTEAFF. The chain links TRBV7-9 to TRBJ1-1, with 8 bases fitting TRBD1. V lost 4 bases and J lost 5; bases outside the gene matches: 12. The CDR3 has 16 residues. Germline assignment: CDR1 SEHNR and CDR2 FQNEAQ (reference sequence).

The chain links TRBV7-2 to TRBJ2-7; maybe TRBD1 (6 bases). The CDR3 runs to 15 residues. Germline V gives CDR1 SGHTA, CDR2 FQGNSA. V gave up 1 base and J gave up 2 bases, with 12 bases separating them. Here the CDR3 reads CASSLDGDRTYEQYF. The CDR3 DNA follows: TGTGCCAGCAGCTTAGATGGTGACAGGACCTACGAGCAGTACTTC.

The chain recombines TRBV5-8 with TRBJ2-7; 11 bases map to TRBD1. Losses at the gene ends were 1 base for V and 5 bases for J; bases not matched to a gene: 8. The CDR3 spans 16 residues. CDR1 is SGHTS and CDR2 is YDEGEE in the germline V gene. Here the CDR3 DNA reads TGTGCCAGCAGCTTGTGGGGGACAGGGGGAGGTCACGAGCAGTACTTC. It yields the protein CASSLWGTGGGHEQYF. The variable domain in full, with the rest retrieved from reference TRBV5-8 and TRBJ2-7, is EAGVTQSPTHLIKTRGQQATLRCSPISGHTSVYWYQQALGLGLQFLLWYDEGEERNRGNFPPRFSGRQFPNYSSELNVNALELEDSALYLCASSLWGTGGGHEQYFGPGTRLTVT.

CDR3 DNA sequence: TGCAGTGCTAGTTGGGCGACAGGGAGAGACAATTACGAGCAGTACTTC. As protein: CSASWATGRDNYEQYF. The chain recombines TRBV20-1 with TRBJ2-7; 7 nucleotides match TRBD1. Germline CDR1 and CDR2: DFQATT and SNEGSKA (reference sequence). This CDR3 is 16 amino acids long. The ends lost 3 bases at V and 4 bases at J; junction bases unmatched: 15.

The chain is built from TRBV11-2 and TRBJ1-3, with D perhaps TRBD1 (6 bases). The CDR3 length is 17 residues. The germline V gene has CDR1 SGHAT and CDR2 FQNNGV. V lost 3 bases to trimming and J lost 0 bases, with 15 bases between them. CDR3 in amino acids: CASSFPGQFFSGNTIYF. Written as DNA, the CDR3 is TGTGCCAGCAGCTTCCCCGGACAGTTTTTCTCTGGAAACACCATATATTTT.

This clone was recorded once. The CDR3 protein is CASSLGQGASDTQYF. CDR3 sequence (DNA): TGTGCCAGCAGCTTGGGACAGGGGGCCTCAGATACGCAGTATTTT. The gene calls are TRBV7-9 and TRBJ2-3, with 12 bases fitting TRBD1. CDR3 length equals 15 residues. The junction had 2 bases not matched to a gene; V was cut back by 3 bases and J by 4 bases. Germline lookup yields CDR1 SEHNR and CDR2 FQNEAQ (reference sequence).

The V and J genes are TRBV29-1 and TRBJ2-1, with a weak D call TRBD2 (6 bases). Germline CDR1 is SQVTM and CDR2 is ANQGSEA. Trimming left V 3 bases short and J 7 bases short, with 16 bases between. The CDR3 runs to 14 residues. CDR3 loop: CSVDAGLAKNEQFF. DNA of the CDR3: TGCAGCGTTGACGCCGGGCTAGCGAAAAATGAGCAGTTCTTC.

V and J are TRBV7-2 and TRBJ1-5; the D is unclear. CDR1 and CDR2 (germline): SGHTA, FQGNSA. This CDR3 has 16 residues. Trimming took 5 bases from V and 7 from J, leaving 21 bases between them. CDR3 sequence (DNA): TGTGCCAGCAGCAATCGTCGGGGATCGCCGGACCAGCCCCAGCATTTT. This codes for CASSNRRGSPDQPQHF.

The chain carries TRBV21-1 and TRBJ2-5; TRBD1 is the table's D call and was not checked against the DNA. TRBV21-1 is a documented pseudogene. The CDR3 contains 16 residues. CDR3 in amino acids: CASSKYPTGGKETQYF. CDR3 DNA: TGTGCCAGCAGCAAATACCCGACAGGGGGGAAAGAGACCCAGTACTTC.

The chain links TRBV28 to TRBJ2-5; no definite D call. The germline V gene encodes CDR1 MDHEN and CDR2 SYDVKM. With 6 bases removed from V and 7 bases from J, the gap between germline ends came to 9 bases. This CDR3 contains 11 residues. The DNA for the CDR3 is TGTGCCAGCAGCTCCCAGCGGACCCAGTACTTC. Protein product: CASSSQRTQYF.

The rearrangement joins TRBV27 to TRBJ2-1; 9 positions agree with TRBD2. With V trimmed by 8 bases and J by 2 bases, 10 bases remained unmatched. The CDR3 has 16 residues. Germline V gene lookup returns CDR1 MNHEY and CDR2 SMNVEV (reference sequence). The CDR3 spells CASHAGSGSAYNEQFF. As DNA, the CDR3 is TGTGCCAGCCACGCCGGTAGCGGGAGCGCCTACAATGAGCAGTTCTTC.

The genes are TRBV5-6 and TRBJ2-1, with a tentative D call TRBD2 (5 bases). This CDR3 region has 16 residues. CDR1 is SGHDT and CDR2 is YYEEEE in the germline V gene. The V gene lost 1 base and the J gene lost 5 bases, with 16 bases spanning the gap. The CDR3 here is CASSLIQRPSHNEQFF. Written as DNA, the CDR3 is TGTGCCAGCAGCTTGATCCAGCGGCCCAGCCACAATGAGCAGTTCTTC.

The CDR3 loop reads CASSYSTGASEKLFF. CDR3 DNA: TGTGCCAGCAGTTACTCGACAGGGGCAAGTGAAAAACTGTTTTTT. V is TRBV6-6 and J is TRBJ1-4; TRBD1 agrees at 8 bases. Germline V CDR1 and CDR2: MNHNY, SVGAGI (reference sequence). The CDR3 extends over 15 amino acids. Trimming cost V 0 bases and J 7 bases; bases outside gene matches: 4.

The chain joins TRBV27 to TRBJ1-6; 9 bases are a match to TRBD1. V dropped 3 bases and J dropped 8; count of bases not matched to a gene: 2. CDR1 and CDR2 (germline): MNHEY, SMNVEV (reference sequence). The CDR3 has 14 residues. The CDR3 DNA reads as TGTGCCAGCAGTTTCGGACAGGGGTATTCACCCCTCCACTTT. This encodes CASSFGQGYSPLHF.

The chain couples TRBV7-3 to TRBJ2-5, with 11 bases lining up with TRBD1. Trimming removed 5 bases from V and 4 bases from J; junction bases left unmatched: 6. CDR3 length: 15 residues. Germline values: CDR1 SGHTA, CDR2 FQGTGA. Here the CDR3 reads CASSREDRGRETQYF. The CDR3 DNA is TGTGCCAGCAGCCGTGAGGACAGGGGGCGAGAGACCCAGTACTTC.

V is TRBV7-9 and J is TRBJ2-7; TRBD2 is a possible D gene (7 bases). The CDR3 is made up of 17 amino acids. Trimming left V 0 bases short and J 0 bases short, with 15 bases between. Germline CDR1 and CDR2: SEHNR and FQNEAQ (reference sequence). The CDR3 nucleotides are TGTGCCAGCAGCTTAGCGCGCGGGGGCGTGAGCTCCTACGAGCAGTACTTC. It translates to CASSLARGGVSSYEQYF.

This clone has more than one count but fewer than ten. This chain uses TRBV3-1 (or the pseudogene TRBV3-2) with TRBJ1-2; 8 nucleotides agree with TRBD1. Trimming removed 4 bases from V and 4 bases from J; junction bases left unmatched: 8. CDR3 length: 15 residues. Per the germline V gene, CDR1 is LGHDT and CDR2 is YNNKEL (reference sequence). The CDR3 DNA sequence: TGTGCCAGCAGCCTCGGACAGGGTAGGGTCTATGGCTACACCTTC. Encoded protein: CASSLGQGRVYGYTF.

CDR3 loop: CASSRGQGSYEQYF. The CDR3 bases are TGTGCCAGCAGCAGAGGACAGGGATCCTACGAGCAGTACTTC. V usage is TRBV11-3 and J usage is TRBJ2-7, with 8 nucleotides matching TRBD1. The junction had 4 bases not matched to a gene; V was cut back by 5 bases and J by 1 base. CDR1 is SGHNT, CDR2 YENEEA, per germline. CDR3 length equals 14 residues.